These T cell receptor beta chains were read from a single sample in a study of CD4 T cells in relation to SARS-CoV-2 and coronaviruses. Repertoires were generated with immunoSEQ multiplex PCR, while TCRdb's copy carries only in-frame clones and drops some. The data hold about 64,000 clones, with about 95% observed a single time. Sequencing input: naive CD4+ T cells from PBMCs. Receptors were obtained from a human donor in good health. Both conserved end residues are part of each CDR3. D genes are given only for firm matches. Clone sizes are given selectively: once, few, many, or a class where the clone is expanded.

clone_size,d_call,v_call,j_call,cdr3_aa,cdr3_nt
NA,TRBD1,TRBV6-1,TRBJ2-3,CASSEPGTGGTDTQYF,TGTGCCAGCAGTGAACCCGGGACAGGGGGCACAGATACGCAGTATTTT
NA,NA,TRBV9,TRBJ2-2,CASSVATGELFF,TGTGCCAGCAGCGTAGCTACCGGGGAGCTGTTTTTT
NA,NA,TRBV19,TRBJ1-2,CASTGGYGYTF,TGTGCCAGTACAGGAGGGTATGGCTACACCTTC
NA,NA,TRBV28,TRBJ1-3,CASSSPGGGNTIYF,TGTGCCAGCAGTTCGCCCGGCGGCGGAAACACCATATATTTT
NA,TRBD1,TRBV4-1,TRBJ2-7,CASSQGQGPSYEQYF,TGCGCCAGCAGCCAAGGACAGGGGCCCTCCTACGAGCAGTACTTC
NA,TRBD1,TRBV27,TRBJ2-7,CASRMPGQGYEQYF,TGTGCCAGCAGGATGCCGGGACAGGGCTACGAGCAGTACTTC
NA,NA,TRBV6-1,TRBJ2-7,CASSESGRYEQYF,TGTGCCAGCAGTGAGTCAGGACGGTACGAGCAGTACTTC
NA,TRBD1,TRBV5-4,TRBJ2-7,CASSMDRTGEQYF,TGTGCCAGCAGCATGGACAGGACGGGCGAGCAGTACTTC
NA,NA,TRBV18,TRBJ2-1,CASSPRGDPGGQSSYNEQFF,TGTGCCAGCTCACCCCGGGGGGACCCGGGAGGACAGAGCTCCTACAATGAGCAGTTCTTC
NA,NA,TRBV28,TRBJ1-3,CASGSGHRYTIYF,TGTGCCAGCGGATCGGGACATCGATACACCATATATTTT
once,NA,TRBV2,TRBJ2-2,CASSERAALVSGELFF,TGTGCCAGCAGTGAACGAGCGGCCCTCGTTTCCGGGGAGCTGTTTTTT
NA,NA,TRBV7-8,TRBJ1-5,CASSRTDNQPQHF,TGTGCCAGCAGCAGGACAGATAATCAGCCCCAGCATTTT
once,NA,TRBV2,TRBJ2-7,CASSSQPSAPLNEQYF,TGTGCCAGCAGCTCACAGCCCAGTGCCCCGTTGAACGAGCAGTACTTC
NA,TRBD2,TRBV5-1,TRBJ2-7,CASSLADLTSGRANEQYF,TGCGCCAGCAGCTTGGCCGATCTCACTAGCGGGAGGGCGAACGAGCAGTACTTC
NA,NA,TRBV30,TRBJ2-2,CAWSAQQGRTGELFF,TGTGCCTGGAGCGCCCAACAGGGTCGAACCGGGGAGCTGTTTTTT
NA,TRBD1,TRBV10-3,TRBJ2-7,CAIGGEQGGEQYF,TGTGCCATCGGCGGTGAACAGGGGGGCGAGCAGTACTTC
NA,NA,TRBV3-1/TRBV3-2,TRBJ2-2,CASSQDPGSTGELFF,TGTGCCAGCAGCCAAGATCCGGGAAGTACCGGGGAGCTGTTTTTT
NA,NA,TRBV1,TRBJ2-4,CTSSQGRGGDAKNIQYF,TGCACCAGCAGCCAAGGGAGAGGGGGTGATGCCAAAAACATTCAGTACTTC
NA,TRBD2,TRBV3-1/TRBV3-2,TRBJ2-3,CASSHRLAGVLDTQYF,TGTGCCAGCAGCCACAGACTAGCGGGAGTGTTAGATACGCAGTATTTT
NA,TRBD1,TRBV2,TRBJ1-1,CAFQGADLGNTEAFF,TGTGCCTTCCAGGGGGCGGACCTCGGGAACACTGAAGCTTTCTTT
NA,TRBD2,TRBV3-1/TRBV3-2,TRBJ2-7,CASSRLAGSYEQYF,TGTGCCAGCAGCCGACTAGCGGGATCCTACGAGCAGTACTTC
NA,NA,TRBV10-3,TRBJ1-2,CAIARDPHTLNYGYTF,TGTGCCATCGCCCGGGACCCGCACACCCTTAACTATGGCTACACCTTC
NA,NA,TRBV2,TRBJ2-2,CASSPGRVGTGELFF,TGTGCCAGCTCGCCGGGCAGGGTCGGCACCGGGGAGCTGTTTTTT
NA,NA,TRBV6-5,TRBJ2-5,CASSYSGLETQYF,TGTGCCAGCAGTTACTCGGGTCTCGAGACCCAGTACTTC
NA,NA,TRBV28,TRBJ2-5,CASSPQPRGVPQYF,TGTGCCAGCAGTCCTCAGCCCCGAGGGGTGCCCCAGTACTTC
NA,NA,TRBV28,TRBJ2-7,CASSLTTFANEQYF,TGTGCCAGCAGTTTGACGACGTTTGCCAACGAGCAGTACTTC
NA,TRBD1,TRBV7-9,TRBJ1-1,CASSFIRTGNTEAFF,TGTGCCAGCAGCTTCATTAGGACAGGGAACACTGAAGCTTTCTTT
NA,NA,TRBV5-1,TRBJ1-2,CASSLAGGGARGYTF,TGCGCCAGCAGCTTGGCCGGGGGGGGCGCAAGGGGCTACACCTTC
NA,NA,TRBV5-1,TRBJ2-7,CASREGGSIDEQYF,TGCGCCAGCAGGGAAGGGGGTAGTATCGACGAGCAGTACTTC
NA,TRBD2,TRBV2,TRBJ2-4,CASSLQRETTNWAKNIQYF,TGTGCCAGCAGTTTGCAGCGGGAGACCACTAATTGGGCCAAAAACATTCAGTACTTC
NA,TRBD2,TRBV6-6,TRBJ2-7,CASSTGTSLYEQYF,TGTGCCAGCAGTACGGGGACTAGTCTCTACGAGCAGTACTTC
NA,NA,TRBV7-8,TRBJ1-1,CASNQRQYTPGNTEAFF,TGTGCCAGCAACCAACGCCAATATACCCCGGGGAACACTGAAGCTTTCTTT
NA,TRBD2,TRBV30,TRBJ2-1,CAWSLGLANNNEQFF,TGTGCCTGGAGTCTGGGACTAGCGAACAACAATGAGCAGTTCTTC
once,TRBD2,TRBV5-1,TRBJ2-5,CASSDTPGLAGGQETQYF,TGCGCCAGCAGCGATACACCGGGACTAGCGGGAGGGCAAGAGACCCAGTACTTC
NA,TRBD2,TRBV6-5,TRBJ2-4,CASYSGLGAKNIQYF,TGTGCCAGTTATAGCGGGCTGGGGGCCAAAAACATTCAGTACTTC
NA,TRBD1,TRBV28,TRBJ1-6,CASRTAGTGDRSPLHF,TGTGCCAGCAGGACAGCCGGGACAGGGGATCGTTCACCCCTCCACTTT
NA,TRBD1,TRBV12-3/TRBV12-4,TRBJ1-3,CATMTGIGNTIYF,TGTGCCACCATGACAGGGATTGGAAACACCATATATTTT
NA,NA,TRBV4-1,TRBJ2-7,CASSQDDGVRGTRPYEQYF,TGCGCCAGCAGCCAAGATGATGGAGTGCGGGGTACTCGACCCTACGAGCAGTACTTC
NA,NA,TRBV21-1,TRBJ2-7,CASRGGSYEQYF,TGTGCCTCACGGGGAGGGTCCTACGAGCAGTACTTC